This T cell receptor beta chain is drawn from a study of blood T cell repertoires in COVID-19. Study at large: Sites in the United States, Italy and Spain provided acute and convalescent COVID-19 samples. Nucleic acid was either cDNA or gDNA, and it came from T cells, B-cell-depleted T cells, or PBMCs.

Original analysis: Amplifying reference gene primers gave estimates of nucleated cell counts. Only in-frame clones appear in the TCRdb table, and some are missing; sequencing was by immunoSEQ multiplex PCR. V and J calls and clone size come straight from that table; D and trimming were deduced from the DNA. This repertoire shows a few hundred thousand clones, around 89% found once; its top ten account for 5% to 7%. The length of the CDR3 is 16 residues. Germline values: CDR1 LNHNV, CDR2 YYDKDF (reference sequence). The V segment lost 0 bases and the J segment 1 base; nucleotides outside the gene matches: 4.

The sequence derives from a man between 18 and 29 years old who had recovered from COVID-19. The rearrangement links TRBV15 to TRBJ2-5, with TRBD2 matching over 8 bases. Sequencing input: peripheral blood. Written as DNA, the CDR3 is TGTGCCACCAGCAGAGAGTTAGCGGGGACCCAAGAGACCCAGTACTTC. It is translated as CATSRELAGTQETQYF.